The next 16 T cell receptor beta chains were all read from a single sample in a study of shared clonotypes between healthy human individuals. Method: immunoSEQ multiplex PCR; TCRdb's copy keeps in-frame clones and lacks some. This sample has 550,000 to 700,000 clones, with 73% found just once. The specimen sequenced was memory CD4+ T cells sorted from blood. Subset of the sample: CD45RA-negative fraction. All receptors come from a woman aged 25-40 years in good health.

The DNA of the CDR3 is TGTGCCAGCTCACGGTCGGGTTTGGGGACTAGCGGAGTCCAAGAGACCCAGTACTTC. Protein: CASSRSGLGTSGVQETQYF. This chain links TRBV18 with TRBJ2-5, with 11 bases identical to TRBD2. Trimming removed 4 bases from V and 1 base from J; junction bases left unmatched: 14. The CDR3 runs to 19 residues. Germline values: CDR1 KGHSH, CDR2 LQKENI.

Regarding this clone: The sample has other DNA sequences that encode this CDR3 too. The chain recombines TRBV7-3 with TRBJ1-1; D not resolved. V was shortened by 4 bases and J by 3 bases, with 9 bases between the two germline ends. The germline gives CDR1 SGHTA, CDR2 FQGTGA. There are 13 residues in the CDR3. The CDR3 region has the DNA TGTGCCAGCAGCTCACAGCGAGACACTGAAGCTTTCTTT. It translates to CASSSQRDTEAFF.

The rearrangement uses TRBV27 and TRBJ2-7; no reliable D call. Looked up from germline, CDR1 is MNHEY and CDR2 is SMNVEV (reference sequence). This CDR3 contains 15 residues. Deletions cut 0 bases from V and 7 bases from J, with 16 bases between. CDR3 sequence (DNA): TGTGCCAGCAGTTTATCCGGGTCGCTTGTGATTGAGCAGTACTTC. As protein: CASSLSGSLVIEQYF.

The chain is built from TRBV19 and TRBJ1-2; 7 bases align to TRBD1. The junction had 14 bases not matched to a gene; V was cut back by 3 bases and J by 10 bases. Germline CDR1 reads LNHDA; CDR2 reads SQIVND (reference sequence). CDR3 size: 15 residues. The DNA of the CDR3 is TGTGCCAGTAGTATCCTGAGACAGGGCGCCGGCGACTACACCTTC. Translated, it gives CASSILRQGAGDYTF.

The table lists this clone with a count of one. V gene TRBV5-8 combines with J gene TRBJ2-3, with a weak D call TRBD1 (5 bases). V shed 0 bases and J shed 2 bases, with 13 bases lying between them. The CDR3 extends over 16 amino acids. From germline, CDR1 is SGHTS and CDR2 YDEGEE. CDR3 sequence (DNA): TGTGCCAGCAGCTTGGGTGGGTCAGGGATCACAGATACGCAGTATTTT. Translating it yields CASSLGGSGITDTQYF.

The V gene is TRBV5-1, the J gene TRBJ2-5; D is possibly TRBD1 (6 bases). V dropped 4 bases and J dropped 0 bases, with 16 bases sitting between them. The V gene's germline CDR1 is SGHRS and CDR2 YFSETQ. CDR3 length equals 16 residues. The DNA of the CDR3 is TGCGCCAGCAGCCAGACGACAGGCTCTAACCAAGAGACCCAGTACTTC. This encodes CASSQTTGSNQETQYF.

The chain uses TRBV6-1 and TRBJ1-2; D gene ambiguous. The CDR3 runs 14 residues. The germline V gene has CDR1 MNHNS and CDR2 SASEGT. Trimming took off 10 bases at V and 4 bases at J, with 19 bases between the two ends. CDR3 coding DNA: TGTGCCACCAAGAGTCTGAATACCGGCTATGGCTACACCTTC. The encoded protein is CATKSLNTGYGYTF.

This rearrangement joins TRBV30 to TRBJ2-2; 7 bases are a match to TRBD2. The CDR3 is made up of 16 amino acids. J gave up 2 bases and V 4 bases, and 10 bases lay outside the gene matches. CDR1 and CDR2 (germline): GTSNPN, SVGIG (reference sequence). The CDR3 nucleotides read TGTGCCTGGATCCGGGCGCCTAGCGGCAACACCGGGGAGCTGTTTTTT. It yields the protein CAWIRAPSGNTGELFF.

The V and J genes are TRBV7-9 and TRBJ1-5, with a tentative D call TRBD1 (6 bases). Germline V CDR1 and CDR2: SEHNR, FQNEAQ (reference sequence). CDR3 length: 14 residues. The V and J ends lost 1 base and 9 bases respectively, with 13 bases between them. In DNA form, the CDR3 reads TGTGCCAGCAGCTTAGGGGGGCCCTCAGGGCCCCAGCATTTT. This sequence encodes CASSLGGPSGPQHF.

Comment on this clone: At one of its ends the junction is not consistent with the germline gene, which may arise from a read error. This chain joins TRBV4-1 and TRBJ1-5, with no clear D. Germline V gene data show CDR1 as MGHRA and CDR2 as YSYEKL. The CDR3 covers 16 residues. CDR3 residues: CASSQDQVMPNQPQHF. CDR3 DNA sequence: TGTGCCAGCAGCCAGGATCAGGTTATGCCCAATCAGCCCCAGCATTTT.

Of note for this clone: Other nucleotide sequences in the sample specify the same CDR3. The chain combines TRBV11-2 with TRBJ2-5; D gene ambiguous. Trimming shortened V by 1 base and J by 5 bases, and 8 bases separated the two germline ends. This CDR3 region has 13 residues. Germline lookup yields CDR1 SGHAT and CDR2 FQNNGV. The CDR3 DNA reads TGTGCCAGCAGCTTAGTAGGGTGGGAGACCCAGTACTTC. This translates into CASSLVGWETQYF.

V and J are TRBV29-1 and TRBJ2-3, with 9 bases matching TRBD1. The CDR3 length is 16 residues. The germline gives CDR1 SQVTM, CDR2 ANQGSEA. J lost 4 bases, V lost 2 bases, and 10 bases had no gene match. The CDR3 region is CSVESPGQGLADTQYF. The CDR3 bases are TGCAGCGTTGAAAGTCCGGGACAGGGTCTCGCAGATACGCAGTATTTT.

The chain combines TRBV2 with TRBJ2-2; the match to TRBD2 covers 11 bases. The CDR3 is 16 residues long. CDR1 is SNHLY and CDR2 is FYNNEI in the germline V gene. Trimming took 8 bases from V and 4 from J; bases not matched to a gene: 9. CDR3 in DNA: TGTGCCAGCTCATCACTAGCGGGAGTCCCCACCGGGGAGCTGTTTTTT. The encoded protein is CASSSLAGVPTGELFF. The full variable domain, in which reference TRBV2 and TRBJ2-2 provide the parts outside the CDR3, is EPEVTQTPSHQVTQMGQEVILRCVPISNHLYFYWYRQILGQKVEFLVSFYNNEISEKSEIFDDQFSVERPDGSNFTLKIRSTKLEDSAMYFCASSSLAGVPTGELFFGEGSRLTVL.

V and J are TRBV29-1 and TRBJ2-5, with TRBD2 identical over 8 bases. Germline values: CDR1 SQVTM, CDR2 ANQGSEA. This CDR3 has 14 residues. Germline trimming cut 3 bases from V and 0 bases from J; bases unmatched to any gene: 3. CDR3 loop: CSVEIAGHQETQYF. The CDR3 DNA reads TGCAGCGTTGAGATAGCGGGGCACCAAGAGACCCAGTACTTC.

This clone was detected ten times or more. This chain uses TRBV6-5 with TRBJ1-1; possible D gene TRBD1, 5 bases. The CDR3 is 13 residues long. Trimming shortened V by 4 bases and J by 6 bases, and 12 bases separated the two germline ends. Germline V CDR1 and CDR2: MNHEY, SVGAGI. CDR3 DNA sequence: TGTGCCAGCAGTTCCCTGTGGGGCGCTGAAGCTTTCTTT. Amino acids: CASSSLWGAEAFF.

This clone was recorded only once. The chain employs TRBV27 and TRBJ1-2; 10 nucleotides agree with TRBD1. CDR3 length equals 14 residues. Germline CDR1 and CDR2: MNHEY and SMNVEV (reference sequence). V was pared by 4 bases and J by 6 bases, with 5 bases of the junction left unmatched. CDR3 in amino acids: CASSSRQGADGYTF. DNA of the CDR3: TGTGCCAGCAGTTCGAGACAGGGGGCGGATGGCTACACCTTC.